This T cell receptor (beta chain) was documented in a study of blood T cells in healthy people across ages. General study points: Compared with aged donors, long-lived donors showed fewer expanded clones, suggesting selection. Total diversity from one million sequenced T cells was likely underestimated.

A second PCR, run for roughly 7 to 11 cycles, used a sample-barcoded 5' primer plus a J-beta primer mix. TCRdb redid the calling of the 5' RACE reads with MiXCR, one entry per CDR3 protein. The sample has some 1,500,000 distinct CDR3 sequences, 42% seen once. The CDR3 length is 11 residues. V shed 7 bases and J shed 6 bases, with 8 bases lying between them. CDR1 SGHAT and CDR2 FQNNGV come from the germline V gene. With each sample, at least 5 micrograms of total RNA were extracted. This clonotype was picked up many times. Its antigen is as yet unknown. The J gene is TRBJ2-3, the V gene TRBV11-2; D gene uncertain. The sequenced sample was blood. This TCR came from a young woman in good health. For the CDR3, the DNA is TGTGCCAGCAACACGTGGGATACGCAGTATTTT. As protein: CASNTWDTQYF.